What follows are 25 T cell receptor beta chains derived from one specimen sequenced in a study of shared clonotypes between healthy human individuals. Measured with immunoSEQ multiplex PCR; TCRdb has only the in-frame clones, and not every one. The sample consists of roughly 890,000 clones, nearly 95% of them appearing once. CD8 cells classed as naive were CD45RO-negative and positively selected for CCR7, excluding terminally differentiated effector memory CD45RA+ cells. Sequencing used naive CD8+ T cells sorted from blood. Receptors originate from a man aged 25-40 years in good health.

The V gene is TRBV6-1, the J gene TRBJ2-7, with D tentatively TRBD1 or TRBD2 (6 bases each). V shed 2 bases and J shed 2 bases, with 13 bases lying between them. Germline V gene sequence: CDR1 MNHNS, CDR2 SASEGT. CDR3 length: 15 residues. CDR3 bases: TGTGCCAGCAGTGAATGGAGGGGGACCACCTACGAGCAGTACTTC. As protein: CASSEWRGTTYEQYF.

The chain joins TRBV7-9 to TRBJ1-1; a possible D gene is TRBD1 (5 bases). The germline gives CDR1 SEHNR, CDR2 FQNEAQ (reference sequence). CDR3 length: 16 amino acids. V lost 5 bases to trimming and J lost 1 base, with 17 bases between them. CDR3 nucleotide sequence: TGTGCCAGCAGCCCAACGGGCCGGGGGTCGAACACTGAAGCTTTCTTT. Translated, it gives CASSPTGRGSNTEAFF.

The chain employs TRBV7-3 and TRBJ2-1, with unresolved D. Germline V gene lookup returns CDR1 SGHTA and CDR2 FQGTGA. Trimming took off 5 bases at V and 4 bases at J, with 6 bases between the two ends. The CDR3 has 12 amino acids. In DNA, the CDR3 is TGTGCCAGCAGCGACGGATACAATGAGCAGTTCTTC. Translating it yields CASSDGYNEQFF.

CDR3 in amino acids: CASSFRGANYGYTF. In nucleotides, the CDR3 is TGTGCCAGCAGCTTCCGGGGCGCTAACTATGGCTACACCTTC. The genes are TRBV5-4 and TRBJ1-2; the D gene is possibly TRBD1 (5 bases). The germline V and J ends were trimmed by 2 bases and 0 bases, with 8 bases remaining between them. In germline, CDR1 is SGHNT, CDR2 YYREEE (reference sequence). This CDR3 comprises 14 residues.

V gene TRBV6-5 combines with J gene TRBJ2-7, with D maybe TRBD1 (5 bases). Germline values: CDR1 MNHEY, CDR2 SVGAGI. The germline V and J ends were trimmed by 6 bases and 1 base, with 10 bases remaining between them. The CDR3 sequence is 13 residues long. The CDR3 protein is CASRSTGSYEQYF. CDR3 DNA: TGTGCCAGCAGGTCAACAGGATCCTACGAGCAGTACTTC.

CDR3 in DNA: TGTGCCAGCAGCTTAGGCGGTACGTTGACAGATACGCAGTATTTT. Translated, it gives CASSLGGTLTDTQYF. The chain combines TRBV7-9 with TRBJ2-3; D is unclear. Deletions cut 1 base from V and 3 bases from J, with 11 bases between. The germline gives CDR1 SEHNR, CDR2 FQNEAQ (reference sequence). There are 15 residues in the CDR3.

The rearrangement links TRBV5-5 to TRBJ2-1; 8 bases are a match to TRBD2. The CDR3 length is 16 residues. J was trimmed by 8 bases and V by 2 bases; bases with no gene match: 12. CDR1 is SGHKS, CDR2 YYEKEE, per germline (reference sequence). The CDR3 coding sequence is TGTGCCAGCAGCTTCGCCGGGACTAGATCGGACGATGAGCAGTTCTTC. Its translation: CASSFAGTRSDDEQFF.

The CDR3 sequence: CASSLEPGASSYEQYF. Here the CDR3 DNA reads TGCGCCAGCAGCTTGGAACCGGGGGCGAGCTCCTACGAGCAGTACTTC. The chain couples TRBV5-1 to TRBJ2-7; tentatively, D is TRBD1 or TRBD2 (6 bases each). Germline assignment: CDR1 SGHRS and CDR2 YFSETQ. The CDR3 covers 16 residues. The V and J ends lost 0 bases and 0 bases respectively, with 13 bases between them.

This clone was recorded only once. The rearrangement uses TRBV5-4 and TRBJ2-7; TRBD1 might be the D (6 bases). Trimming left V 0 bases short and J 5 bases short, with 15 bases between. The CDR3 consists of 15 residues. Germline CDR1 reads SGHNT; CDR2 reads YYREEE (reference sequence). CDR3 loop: CASSLDGQGINEQYF. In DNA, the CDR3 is TGTGCCAGCAGCTTGGATGGGCAGGGGATCAACGAGCAGTACTTC. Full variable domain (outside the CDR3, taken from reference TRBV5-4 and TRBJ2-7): ETGVTQSPTHLIKTRGQQVTLRCSSQSGHNTVSWYQQALGQGPQFIFQYYREEENGRGNFPPRFSGLQFPNYSSELNVNALELDDSALYLCASSLDGQGINEQYFGPGTRLTVT.

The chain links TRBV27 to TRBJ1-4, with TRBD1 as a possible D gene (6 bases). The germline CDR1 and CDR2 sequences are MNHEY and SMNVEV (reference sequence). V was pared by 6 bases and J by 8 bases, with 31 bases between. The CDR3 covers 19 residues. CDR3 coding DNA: TGTGCCAGCAGGTCCGAACTAGGGGGGGCCAACAGTCAGGAAGAAAAACTGTTTTTT. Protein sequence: CASRSELGGANSQEEKLFF.

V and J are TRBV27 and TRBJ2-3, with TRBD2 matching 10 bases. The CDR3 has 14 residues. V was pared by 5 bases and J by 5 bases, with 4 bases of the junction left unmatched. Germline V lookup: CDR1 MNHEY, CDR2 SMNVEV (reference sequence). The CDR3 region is CASSPRLAGDTQYF. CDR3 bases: TGTGCCAGCAGTCCAAGACTAGCGGGAGATACGCAGTATTTT.

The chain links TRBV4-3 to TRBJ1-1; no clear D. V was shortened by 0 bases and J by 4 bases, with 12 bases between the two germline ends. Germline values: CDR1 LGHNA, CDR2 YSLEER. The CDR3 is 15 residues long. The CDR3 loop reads CASSQDLGLGTEAFF. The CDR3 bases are TGCGCCAGCAGCCAAGATCTGGGTTTGGGCACTGAAGCTTTCTTT.

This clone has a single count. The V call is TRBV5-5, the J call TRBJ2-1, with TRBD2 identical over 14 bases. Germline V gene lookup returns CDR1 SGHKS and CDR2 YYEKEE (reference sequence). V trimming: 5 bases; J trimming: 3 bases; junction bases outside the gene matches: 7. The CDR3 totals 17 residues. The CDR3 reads CASRMGLAGVSYNEQFF. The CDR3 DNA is TGTGCCAGCAGAATGGGACTAGCGGGAGTCAGCTACAATGAGCAGTTCTTC.

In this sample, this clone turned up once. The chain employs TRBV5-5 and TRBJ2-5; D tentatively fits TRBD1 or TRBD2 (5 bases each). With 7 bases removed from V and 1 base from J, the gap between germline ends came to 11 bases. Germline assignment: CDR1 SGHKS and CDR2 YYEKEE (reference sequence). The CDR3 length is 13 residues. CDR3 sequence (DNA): TGTGCCAGCGAATCCGGGACCCAAGAGACCCAGTACTTC. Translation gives CASESGTQETQYF.

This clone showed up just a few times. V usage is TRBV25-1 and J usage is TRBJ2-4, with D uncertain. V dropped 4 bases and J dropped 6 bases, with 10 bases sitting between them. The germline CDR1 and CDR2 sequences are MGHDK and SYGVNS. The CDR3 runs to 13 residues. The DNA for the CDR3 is TGTGCCAGCAGTGGACACTCGGGAAACATTCAGTACTTC. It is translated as CASSGHSGNIQYF.

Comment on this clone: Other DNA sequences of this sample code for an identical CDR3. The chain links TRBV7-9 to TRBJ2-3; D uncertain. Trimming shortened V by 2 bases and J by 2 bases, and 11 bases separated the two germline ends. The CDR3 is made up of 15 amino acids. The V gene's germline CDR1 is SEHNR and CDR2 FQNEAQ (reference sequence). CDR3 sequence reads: CASSLRGANTDTQYF. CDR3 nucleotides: TGTGCCAGCAGCTTAAGAGGAGCCAACACAGATACGCAGTATTTT.

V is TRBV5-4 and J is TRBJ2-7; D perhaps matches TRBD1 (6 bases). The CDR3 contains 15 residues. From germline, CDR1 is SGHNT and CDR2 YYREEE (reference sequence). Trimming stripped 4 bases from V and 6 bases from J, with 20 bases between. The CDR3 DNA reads TGTGCCAGCAGCCAGACCGGGACACCGCTTAGCGAGCAGTACTTC. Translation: CASSQTGTPLSEQYF.

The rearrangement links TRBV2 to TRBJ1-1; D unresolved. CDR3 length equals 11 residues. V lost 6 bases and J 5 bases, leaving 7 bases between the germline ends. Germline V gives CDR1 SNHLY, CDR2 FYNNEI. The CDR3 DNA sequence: TGTGCCAGCAGGGGCTGGACTGAAGCTTTCTTT. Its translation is CASRGWTEAFF.

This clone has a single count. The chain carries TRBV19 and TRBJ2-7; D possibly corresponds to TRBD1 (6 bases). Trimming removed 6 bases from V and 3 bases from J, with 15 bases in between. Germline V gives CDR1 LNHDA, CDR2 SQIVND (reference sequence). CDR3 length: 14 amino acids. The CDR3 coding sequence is TGTGCCAGTAGCGCCGACAGGAATAGCTACGAGCAGTACTTC. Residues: CASSADRNSYEQYF.

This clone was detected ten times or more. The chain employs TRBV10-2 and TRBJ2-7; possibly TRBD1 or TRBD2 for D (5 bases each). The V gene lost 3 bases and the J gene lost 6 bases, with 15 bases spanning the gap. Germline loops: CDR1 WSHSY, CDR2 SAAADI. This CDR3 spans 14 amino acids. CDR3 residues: CASSDRGTPREQYF. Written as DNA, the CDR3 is TGCGCCAGCAGTGATCGAGGGACCCCTCGCGAGCAGTACTTC.

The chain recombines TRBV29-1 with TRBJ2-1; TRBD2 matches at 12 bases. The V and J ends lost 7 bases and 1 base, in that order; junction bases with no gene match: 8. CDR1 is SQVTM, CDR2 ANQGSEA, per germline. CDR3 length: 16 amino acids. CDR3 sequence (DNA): TGCAGCGGAAAAGGGACTAGCGGGCTATCCTACAATGAGCAGTTCTTC. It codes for CSGKGTSGLSYNEQFF.

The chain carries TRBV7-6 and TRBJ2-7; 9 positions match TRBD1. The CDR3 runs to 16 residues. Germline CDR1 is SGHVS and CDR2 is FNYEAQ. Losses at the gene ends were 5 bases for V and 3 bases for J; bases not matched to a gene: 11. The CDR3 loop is CASSEEGQGGDYEQYF. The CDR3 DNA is TGTGCCAGCAGCGAGGAGGGACAGGGAGGAGACTACGAGCAGTACTTC.

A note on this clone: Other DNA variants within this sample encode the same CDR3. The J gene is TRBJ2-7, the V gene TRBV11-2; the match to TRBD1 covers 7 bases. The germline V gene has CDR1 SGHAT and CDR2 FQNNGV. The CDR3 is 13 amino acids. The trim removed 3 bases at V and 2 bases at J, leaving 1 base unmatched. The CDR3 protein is CASSLGTAYEQYF. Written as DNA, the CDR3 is TGTGCCAGCAGCTTGGGGACAGCCTACGAGCAGTACTTC.

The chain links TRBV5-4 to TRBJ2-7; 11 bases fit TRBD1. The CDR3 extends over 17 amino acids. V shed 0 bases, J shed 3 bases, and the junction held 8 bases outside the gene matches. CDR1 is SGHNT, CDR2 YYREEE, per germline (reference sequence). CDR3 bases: TGTGCCAGCAGCTTGGAAGGTGGGACAGGGGGGGTCTACGAGCAGTACTTC. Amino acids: CASSLEGGTGGVYEQYF. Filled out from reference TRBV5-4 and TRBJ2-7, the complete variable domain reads ETGVTQSPTHLIKTRGQQVTLRCSSQSGHNTVSWYQQALGQGPQFIFQYYREEENGRGNFPPRFSGLQFPNYSSELNVNALELDDSALYLCASSLEGGTGGVYEQYFGPGTRLTVT.

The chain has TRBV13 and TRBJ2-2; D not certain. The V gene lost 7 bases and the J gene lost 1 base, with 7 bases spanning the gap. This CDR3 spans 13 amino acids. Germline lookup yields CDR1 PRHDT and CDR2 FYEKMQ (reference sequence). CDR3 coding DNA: TGTGCCAGCACTGGCGGGAACACCGGGGAGCTGTTTTTT. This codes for CASTGGNTGELFF.